This T cell receptor beta chain is drawn from a study of vaccination and CD4 T cells after COVID-19. For the study at large: Overlapping peptides of the spike proteins of SARS-CoV-2, HCoV-NL63, HCoV-OC43 and HCoV-229E were used for cell stimulation. Cultures serving as controls received a peptide pool (CEFX or HIV-1 Nef) or no peptide.

Cultured CD4+ T-cell DNA underwent Oncomine TCR Beta short-read sequencing. TCRdb redid the calling of the PCR reads with MiXCR, one entry per CDR3 protein. The data show several thousand distinct CDR3 sequences, over 55% seen once. The germline V gene has CDR1 MDHEN and CDR2 SYDVKM. Trimming took off 0 bases at V and 2 bases at J, with 10 bases between the two ends. This CDR3 spans 15 amino acids. Treatment given: roughly 11-day PBMC culture with coronavirus spike peptide pools or control peptides (ViraFEST assay). During the years 2011-2018, before the COVID-19 pandemic, the unexposed donor's CD4+ T cells were collected. About this clonotype: No antigen is known for it.

The TCR originated in a human donor in good health. This chain connects TRBV28 to TRBJ1-1; D is ambiguous. The specimen was CD4+ T cells from blood, cultured in vitro. The CDR3 nucleotides read TGTGCCAGCAGTTTATGGCCAGCCCTAAACACTGAAGCTTTCTTT. Protein product: CASSLWPALNTEAFF.